These T cell receptor beta chains were read from a single sample in a study of blood T cell repertoires in COVID-19. TCRdb's table, derived via immunoSEQ multiplex PCR, lists solely in-frame clones and lacks some. This table has 90,000 to 120,000 clones, 80% to 90% appearing once. The sample taken for sequencing was peripheral blood. These receptors were obtained from a man in his forties or fifties with active or convalescent COVID-19. The CDR3 runs from the conserved cysteine through the conserved F or W. A D gene is named only where the DNA matches it firmly. For some rows the clone size is stated as once, few or many, or as a class when expanded; others skip it.

V gene: TRBV5-1
J gene: TRBJ2-2
clone size: -
D gene: -
CDR3 protein: CASSSLNTGELFF
CDR3 DNA: TGCGCCAGCAGCTCTCTGAACACCGGGGAGCTGTTTTTT

V gene: TRBV4-3
J gene: TRBJ1-5
clone size: few
D gene: TRBD1
CDR3 protein: CASSQETGSGQPQHF
CDR3 DNA: TGCGCCAGCAGCCAAGAGACAGGGTCCGGTCAGCCCCAGCATTTT

V gene: TRBV6-5
J gene: TRBJ1-2
clone size: -
D gene: -
CDR3 protein: CASSRTGANYGYTF
CDR3 DNA: TGTGCCAGCAGCCGGACGGGAGCTAACTATGGCTACACCTTC

V gene: TRBV28
J gene: TRBJ1-2
clone size: -
D gene: TRBD1
CDR3 protein: CASRPRGDSGYTF
CDR3 DNA: TGTGCCAGCAGACCCAGGGGGGATAGTGGCTACACCTTC

V gene: TRBV7-8
J gene: TRBJ1-2
clone size: -
D gene: TRBD1
CDR3 protein: CASSSDRVVAGYTF
CDR3 DNA: TGTGCCAGCAGCTCCGACAGGGTTGTTGCCGGCTACACCTTC

V gene: TRBV6-5
J gene: TRBJ2-2
clone size: -
D gene: -
CDR3 protein: CASSYSSTGTLGELFF
CDR3 DNA: TGTGCCAGCAGTTACTCGAGTACTGGGACACTCGGGGAGCTGTTTTTT

V gene: TRBV7-3
J gene: TRBJ2-3
clone size: -
D gene: -
CDR3 protein: CASSSGGLNTQYF
CDR3 DNA: TGTGCCAGCAGCTCAGGAGGCCTCAATACGCAGTATTTT

V gene: TRBV5-1
J gene: TRBJ2-7
clone size: -
D gene: TRBD2
CDR3 protein: CASSSSGDSYEQYF
CDR3 DNA: TGCGCCAGCAGCTCTAGCGGGGATTCCTACGAGCAGTACTTC

V gene: TRBV19
J gene: TRBJ2-7
clone size: -
D gene: TRBD1
CDR3 protein: CASRGQGHEQYF
CDR3 DNA: TGTGCCAGTAGAGGACAGGGACACGAGCAGTACTTC

V gene: TRBV30
J gene: TRBJ2-1
clone size: -
D gene: TRBD2
CDR3 protein: CAWNPSGRQFF
CDR3 DNA: TGTGCCTGGAACCCTAGCGGGAGGCAGTTCTTC

V gene: TRBV5-4
J gene: TRBJ1-2
clone size: -
D gene: TRBD1
CDR3 protein: CASSLGAGQGASNYGYTF
CDR3 DNA: TGTGCCAGCAGCTTGGGAGCGGGACAGGGGGCTTCTAACTATGGCTACACCTTC

V gene: TRBV4-1
J gene: TRBJ1-5
clone size: -
D gene: -
CDR3 protein: CASSQVGRGKEQPQHF
CDR3 DNA: TGCGCCAGCAGCCAAGTAGGCAGGGGTAAGGAACAGCCCCAGCATTTT

V gene: TRBV21-1
J gene: TRBJ2-2
clone size: -
D gene: -
CDR3 protein: CASTPSDRANTGELFF
CDR3 DNA: TGTGCCAGCACCCCTTCCGACAGGGCTAACACCGGGGAGCTGTTTTTT

V gene: TRBV5-1
J gene: TRBJ2-7
clone size: -
D gene: -
CDR3 protein: CASSLVSSARSSYEQYF
CDR3 DNA: TGCGCCAGCAGCTTGGTCTCCTCAGCGCGTAGCTCCTACGAGCAGTACTTC

V gene: TRBV19
J gene: TRBJ1-5
clone size: -
D gene: TRBD1
CDR3 protein: CASSVGYRGPQHF
CDR3 DNA: TGTGCCAGTAGTGTGGGTTACAGGGGACCCCAGCATTTT

V gene: TRBV3-1/TRBV3-2
J gene: TRBJ1-2
clone size: -
D gene: -
CDR3 protein: CASSLTPTANYGYTF
CDR3 DNA: TGTGCCAGCAGTCTCACACCGACAGCTAACTATGGCTACACCTTC

V gene: TRBV6-1
J gene: TRBJ2-7
clone size: -
D gene: TRBD2
CDR3 protein: CASSEMGLSSYEQYF
CDR3 DNA: TGTGCCAGCAGTGAGATGGGACTAAGCTCCTACGAGCAGTACTTC

V gene: TRBV7-8
J gene: TRBJ2-7
clone size: -
D gene: TRBD1
CDR3 protein: CASSLGRQGYSYEQYF
CDR3 DNA: TGTGCCAGCAGCTTGGGTAGACAGGGTTATTCCTACGAGCAGTACTTC

V gene: TRBV27
J gene: TRBJ2-7
clone size: -
D gene: -
CDR3 protein: CASSLRWTEGRYEQYF
CDR3 DNA: TGTGCCAGCAGTTTACGCTGGACAGAGGGCCGGTACGAGCAGTACTTC

V gene: TRBV28
J gene: TRBJ1-2
clone size: -
D gene: -
CDR3 protein: CASSLDSNYGYTF
CDR3 DNA: TGTGCCAGCAGCTTAGACAGTAACTATGGCTACACCTTC

V gene: TRBV28
J gene: TRBJ1-1
clone size: -
D gene: -
CDR3 protein: CASSLAQVATEAFF
CDR3 DNA: TGTGCCAGCAGTTTGGCACAGGTTGCCACTGAAGCTTTCTTT

V gene: TRBV28
J gene: TRBJ1-2
clone size: -
D gene: -
CDR3 protein: CASGSYGYTF
CDR3 DNA: TGTGCCAGCGGGAGCTATGGCTACACCTTC

V gene: TRBV21-1
J gene: TRBJ1-5
clone size: -
D gene: -
CDR3 protein: CASSPGSNQPQHF
CDR3 DNA: TGTGCCAGCAGCCCGGGAAGCAATCAGCCCCAGCATTTT

V gene: TRBV7-8
J gene: TRBJ2-3
clone size: -
D gene: -
CDR3 protein: CASSFRTDPSTDTQYF
CDR3 DNA: TGTGCCAGCAGCTTTCGGACAGACCCAAGCACAGATACGCAGTATTTT

V gene: TRBV6-5
J gene: TRBJ2-2
clone size: -
D gene: -
CDR3 protein: CASSYHDWRNTGELFF
CDR3 DNA: TGTGCCAGCAGTTACCATGACTGGCGGAACACCGGGGAGCTGTTTTTT

V gene: TRBV5-1
J gene: TRBJ2-3
clone size: -
D gene: TRBD2
CDR3 protein: CASSLGTSGSTDTQYF
CDR3 DNA: TGCGCCAGCAGCTTGGGGACTAGCGGGAGCACAGATACGCAGTATTTT

V gene: TRBV2
J gene: TRBJ2-1
clone size: -
D gene: TRBD2
CDR3 protein: CASSDIAGGSYNEQFF
CDR3 DNA: TGTGCCAGCAGTGACATAGCGGGCGGCTCCTACAATGAGCAGTTCTTC

V gene: TRBV6-5
J gene: TRBJ1-5
clone size: -
D gene: -
CDR3 protein: CASSYSAGVAQPQHF
CDR3 DNA: TGTGCCAGCAGTTACTCGGCGGGGGTAGCTCAGCCCCAGCATTTT

V gene: TRBV7-2
J gene: TRBJ1-3
clone size: -
D gene: -
CDR3 protein: CASSLVASGNTIYF
CDR3 DNA: TGTGCCAGCAGCTTAGTAGCTTCCGGAAACACCATATATTTT

V gene: TRBV28
J gene: TRBJ1-1
clone size: -
D gene: -
CDR3 protein: CASSLNTPEAFF
CDR3 DNA: TGTGCCAGCAGTTTAAACACGCCTGAAGCTTTCTTT

V gene: TRBV7-2
J gene: TRBJ2-7
clone size: -
D gene: TRBD2
CDR3 protein: CASSLLAGPYEQYF
CDR3 DNA: TGTGCCAGCAGCTTACTAGCGGGTCCCTACGAGCAGTACTTC

V gene: TRBV27
J gene: TRBJ1-2
clone size: -
D gene: -
CDR3 protein: CASSLTQGLGGYTF
CDR3 DNA: TGTGCCAGCAGTTTAACCCAGGGTTTAGGTGGCTACACCTTC

V gene: TRBV28
J gene: TRBJ1-2
clone size: -
D gene: -
CDR3 protein: CASRNSGAIYGYTF
CDR3 DNA: TGTGCCAGCAGGAACTCAGGGGCAATCTATGGCTACACCTTC

V gene: TRBV18
J gene: TRBJ1-5
clone size: once
D gene: -
CDR3 protein: CASSPGLDQPQHF
CDR3 DNA: TGTGCCAGCTCACCGGGACTCGATCAGCCCCAGCATTTT

V gene: TRBV11-2
J gene: TRBJ2-7
clone size: -
D gene: -
CDR3 protein: CASSLTDTYEQYF
CDR3 DNA: TGTGCCAGCAGCTTGACAGATACCTACGAGCAGTACTTC

V gene: TRBV19
J gene: TRBJ1-1
clone size: -
D gene: -
CDR3 protein: CASSPRGGRNTEAFF
CDR3 DNA: TGTGCCAGTAGTCCTCGAGGAGGGAGGAACACTGAAGCTTTCTTT

V gene: TRBV5-1
J gene: TRBJ2-4
clone size: -
D gene: TRBD1
CDR3 protein: CASSLEGTGVGIQYF
CDR3 DNA: TGCGCCAGCAGCTTGGAAGGGACAGGGGTCGGAATTCAGTACTTC

V gene: TRBV7-2
J gene: TRBJ1-1
clone size: -
D gene: -
CDR3 protein: CASSSRTEGGEAFF
CDR3 DNA: TGTGCCAGCAGCTCCCGGACGGAGGGTGGGGAAGCTTTCTTT

V gene: TRBV2
J gene: TRBJ2-6
clone size: -
D gene: -
CDR3 protein: CASSAQVTGANVLTF
CDR3 DNA: TGTGCCAGCAGTGCGCAGGTTACTGGGGCCAACGTCCTGACTTTC

V gene: TRBV2
J gene: TRBJ1-1
clone size: -
D gene: -
CDR3 protein: CARKTEMNTEAFF
CDR3 DNA: TGTGCCAGGAAGACAGAAATGAACACTGAAGCTTTCTTT

V gene: TRBV7-2
J gene: TRBJ2-3
clone size: once
D gene: -
CDR3 protein: CASSLVAGIKDTQYF
CDR3 DNA: TGTGCCAGCAGCTTAGTCGCAGGAATTAAGGATACGCAGTATTTT

V gene: TRBV7-2
J gene: TRBJ1-2
clone size: -
D gene: TRBD1
CDR3 protein: CASSSIRDRANYGYTF
CDR3 DNA: TGTGCCAGCAGCTCCATCCGGGACAGGGCTAACTATGGCTACACCTTC

V gene: TRBV24-1
J gene: TRBJ2-3
clone size: -
D gene: TRBD1
CDR3 protein: CATSDRYRGSRTDTQYF
CDR3 DNA: TGTGCCACCAGTGATAGATACAGGGGGAGTCGGACAGATACGCAGTATTTT

V gene: TRBV7-9
J gene: TRBJ2-3
clone size: -
D gene: TRBD1
CDR3 protein: CASSSQGSDTQYF
CDR3 DNA: TGTGCCAGCAGCTCACAGGGGTCAGATACGCAGTATTTT

V gene: TRBV2
J gene: TRBJ1-2
clone size: -
D gene: TRBD1
CDR3 protein: CASSATGANYGYTF
CDR3 DNA: TGTGCCAGCAGTGCGACAGGGGCTAACTATGGCTACACCTTC

V gene: TRBV19
J gene: TRBJ1-6
clone size: -
D gene: -
CDR3 protein: CASTAVNDSPLHF
CDR3 DNA: TGTGCCAGTACCGCAGTTAACGATTCACCCCTCCACTTT

V gene: TRBV9
J gene: TRBJ2-3
clone size: -
D gene: TRBD2
CDR3 protein: CASSVLAGAADTQYF
CDR3 DNA: TGTGCCAGCAGCGTACTAGCGGGGGCGGCAGATACGCAGTATTTT

V gene: TRBV5-1
J gene: TRBJ1-4
clone size: -
D gene: TRBD1
CDR3 protein: CASSLLGTAATNEKLFF
CDR3 DNA: TGCGCCAGCAGCTTGTTGGGGACAGCAGCAACTAATGAAAAACTGTTTTTT

V gene: TRBV4-3
J gene: TRBJ1-5
clone size: -
D gene: -
CDR3 protein: CASSQGPNQPQHF
CDR3 DNA: TGCGCCAGCAGCCAAGGGCCGAATCAGCCCCAGCATTTT